The 25 T cell receptor beta chains given below trace back to one sample, sequenced in a study of cytomegalovirus exposure and HLA in healthy donors. The study ran its PCR with 60 Vbeta and 13 Jbeta primers. Generated by immunoSEQ multiplex PCR, the TCRdb table keeps only in-frame clones and is missing some. In the table there are approximately 210,000 clones, nearly 80% of which are singletons. Sequenced: PBMCs. These receptors came from a male donor in good health and CMV-seronegative.

V usage is TRBV7-8 and J usage is TRBJ2-3; D ambiguous. The V gene's germline CDR1 is SGHVS and CDR2 FQNEAQ. CDR3 length: 15 residues. V was cut by 0 bases and J by 2 bases, with 9 bases left in between. In DNA form, the CDR3 reads TGTGCCAGCAGCTTAGCCCGGTCCCTCACAGATACGCAGTATTTT. Translating it yields CASSLARSLTDTQYF.

The chain couples TRBV25-1 to TRBJ2-1; TRBD1 is a possible D gene (6 bases). The CDR3 runs to 16 residues. Germline CDR1 MGHDK, CDR2 SYGVNS. Trimming took 1 base from V and 0 from J, leaving 10 bases between them. The CDR3 DNA reads TGTGCCAGCAGTGAATGGGGGCTAGGCTCCTACAATGAGCAGTTCTTC. As protein: CASSEWGLGSYNEQFF.

This clone came up once. The chain links TRBV10-3 to TRBJ2-1; the match to TRBD2 covers 7 bases. CDR1 is ENHRY, CDR2 SYGVKD, per germline. V was clipped by 4 bases and J by 6 bases; unmatched bases: 0. The CDR3 spans 12 residues. As DNA, the CDR3 is TGTGCCATCAGTGGGACTAGCAATGAGCAGTTCTTC. It encodes CAISGTSNEQFF.

The chain links TRBV7-2 to TRBJ2-7, with 10 nucleotides matching TRBD2. The CDR3 runs 17 residues. The germline gives CDR1 SGHTA, CDR2 FQGNSA. Trimming cost V 1 base and J 3 bases; bases outside gene matches: 9. The CDR3 spells CASSLVLAGRGIYEQYF. In DNA form, the CDR3 reads TGTGCCAGCAGCTTAGTACTAGCGGGACGAGGAATCTACGAGCAGTACTTC. The full variable domain, its missing parts supplied by reference TRBV7-2 and TRBJ2-7, is GAGVSQSPSNKVTEKGKDVELRCDPISGHTALYWYRQSLGQGLEFLIYFQGNSAPDKSGLPSDRFSAERTGGSVSTLTIQRTQQEDSAVYLCASSLVLAGRGIYEQYFGPGTRLTVT.

In the case of this clone: This sample includes further DNA sequences coding for the same CDR3. V is TRBV4-3 and J is TRBJ2-3; perhaps TRBD2 as D (5 bases). Trimming took off 0 bases at V and 4 bases at J, with 11 bases between the two ends. Germline CDR1 reads LGHNA; CDR2 reads YSLEER. The CDR3 totals 15 residues. The chain's CDR3 is CASSQDRVLADTQYF. The CDR3 region has the DNA TGCGCCAGCAGCCAAGATAGGGTACTAGCAGATACGCAGTATTTT.

This chain joins TRBV27 and TRBJ1-2; TRBD1 aligns across 11 bases. The CDR3 has 14 amino acids. Germline CDR1 is MNHEY and CDR2 is SMNVEV (reference sequence). J gave up 8 bases and V 7 bases, and 9 bases lay outside the gene matches. CDR3 DNA sequence: TGTGCCAGCACCGCCGGGACAGGGGGGCTCGGCTACACCTTC. It specifies CASTAGTGGLGYTF.

The chain employs TRBV19 and TRBJ2-7; D uncertain. The CDR3 has 16 amino acids. V was clipped by 0 bases and J by 5 bases, with 17 bases between them. Germline-derived CDR1 and CDR2 are LNHDA and SQIVND (reference sequence). Written as DNA, the CDR3 is TGTGCCAGTAGTATAGAGTCGATGCCCTATCTCAACGAGCAGTACTTC. Translated: CASSIESMPYLNEQYF.

V is TRBV5-8 and J is TRBJ1-5; possibly TRBD1 for D (6 bases). Trimming took 5 bases from V and 2 from J, leaving 11 bases between them. This CDR3 region has 14 residues. CDR1 and CDR2 from the germline V gene are SGHTS and YDEGEE. CDR3 residues: CASSYDRRNQPQHF. CDR3 DNA sequence: TGTGCCAGCAGTTACGACAGGCGCAATCAGCCCCAGCATTTT.

This chain connects TRBV25-1 to TRBJ2-7; D is perhaps TRBD1 (6 bases). CDR1 and CDR2 from the germline V gene are MGHDK and SYGVNS. This CDR3 contains 13 residues. Trimming took 6 bases from V and 1 from J, leaving 10 bases between them. The CDR3 DNA follows: TGTGCCAGCAGGCGGACAGCATCCTACGAGCAGTACTTC. Translated, it gives CASRRTASYEQYF.

The chain couples TRBV6-5 to TRBJ2-1, with a tentative D call TRBD2 (6 bases). The ends were cut back, 6 bases at V and 0 bases at J, with 12 bases in the middle. Germline V gene sequence: CDR1 MNHEY, CDR2 SVGAGI. The CDR3 totals 15 residues. This CDR3 is CASSPGGSSYNEQFF. The CDR3 nucleotides read TGTGCCAGCAGCCCTGGGGGGAGCTCCTACAATGAGCAGTTCTTC.

Only one count was recorded for this clone. The chain couples TRBV11-2 to TRBJ2-3; TRBD2 aligns across 7 bases. This CDR3 comprises 17 residues. V lost 0 bases, J lost 2 bases, and 8 bases stayed unmatched. In germline, CDR1 is SGHAT, CDR2 FQNNGV. Written as DNA, the CDR3 is TGTGCCAGCAGCTTAGATAGCGCGGGAGACCTCACAGATACGCAGTATTTT. Protein product: CASSLDSAGDLTDTQYF.

The chain is built from TRBV18 and TRBJ1-5, with 7 nucleotides matching TRBD1. Germline CDR1 reads KGHSH; CDR2 reads LQKENI. The CDR3 is 15 residues long. V shed 4 bases, J shed 2 bases, and the junction held 5 bases outside the gene matches. CDR3 nucleotide sequence: TGTGCCAGCTCACAAGGGGGCGAAGGCAATCAGCCCCAGCATTTT. The encoded protein is CASSQGGEGNQPQHF.

V gene TRBV9 combines with J gene TRBJ2-3; 8 bases match TRBD2. Germline-derived CDR1 and CDR2 are SGDLS and YYNGEE. The V and J ends lost 3 bases and 0 bases, in that order; junction bases with no gene match: 6. CDR3 length equals 16 residues. CDR3 region: CASSALTSESTDTQYF. The CDR3 DNA reads as TGTGCCAGCAGCGCCTTGACTAGCGAAAGCACAGATACGCAGTATTTT.

The rearrangement uses TRBV30 and TRBJ1-3; 7 bases map to TRBD1. Germline CDR1 and CDR2: GTSNPN and SVGIG (reference sequence). V lost 2 bases to trimming and J lost 3 bases; unmatched junction nucleotides: 10. This CDR3 has 16 residues. The CDR3: CAWSPRQGKNGNTIYF. CDR3 nucleotide sequence: TGTGCCTGGAGTCCCCGACAGGGCAAGAATGGAAACACCATATATTTT.

V gene TRBV4-3 combines with J gene TRBJ2-3; D might be TRBD1 (6 bases). Trimming removed 1 base at V and 4 bases at J, with 6 bases between. From germline, CDR1 is LGHNA and CDR2 YSLEER. The CDR3 consists of 13 residues. CDR3 in DNA: TGCGCCAGCAGCCAAGGGGGGCCAGATACGCAGTATTTT. It specifies CASSQGGPDTQYF.

The genes are TRBV19 and TRBJ2-5; 7 nucleotides match TRBD1. The CDR3 has 15 amino acids. Germline lookup yields CDR1 LNHDA and CDR2 SQIVND (reference sequence). V was pared by 7 bases and J by 2 bases, with 10 bases of the junction left unmatched. The CDR3 protein is CASTMGTGEQETQYF. The CDR3 DNA reads as TGTGCCAGTACGATGGGAACAGGGGAACAAGAGACCCAGTACTTC.

This sequence joins TRBV7-9 and TRBJ1-1, with 9 bases identical to TRBD1. From germline, CDR1 is SEHNR and CDR2 FQNEAQ (reference sequence). This CDR3 is built from 18 residues. With 4 bases clipped from V and 5 bases from J, the junction kept 17 bases outside the gene matches. The CDR3 DNA follows: TGTGCCAGCAGCTCAGAGGAAAGAGGGACAGGGTCGCATACTGAAGCTTTCTTT. Encoded protein: CASSSEERGTGSHTEAFF.

CDR3 DNA sequence: TGTGCCAGCAGCCAGAGATCCTCTGGAAACACCATATATTTT. Its protein product is CASSQRSSGNTIYF. The J gene is TRBJ1-3, the V gene TRBV14, with D hard to call. The CDR3 is 14 amino acids. The germline CDR1 and CDR2 sequences are SGHDN and FVKESK. V was shortened by 3 bases and J by 0 bases, with 6 bases between the two germline ends.

The CDR3 coding sequence is TGTGCCTGGAGTCCGACTAGCATGGGTACGCAGTATTTT. Translating gives CAWSPTSMGTQYF. The chain joins TRBV30 to TRBJ2-3; TRBD2 matches 7 bases. The CDR3 contains 13 residues. Germline CDR1 and CDR2: GTSNPN and SVGIG (reference sequence). Trimming took 2 bases from V and 8 from J; bases not matched to a gene: 7.

CDR3 amino acids: CASPPGGFANLFNIESYGYTF. The CDR3 coding sequence is TGTGCCAGCCCTCCTGGAGGGTTTGCAAATTTGTTTAACATCGAAAGTTATGGCTACACCTTC. The rearrangement joins TRBV27 to TRBJ1-2, with no clear D. CDR1 and CDR2 (germline): MNHEY, SMNVEV (reference sequence). The CDR3 loop spans 21 amino acids. Trimming cost V 8 bases and J 5 bases, with 39 bases left between them.

The rearrangement uses TRBV27 and TRBJ2-7, with 8 bases lining up with TRBD2. The CDR3 has 13 residues. The germline CDR1 and CDR2 sequences are MNHEY and SMNVEV (reference sequence). V trimming: 3 bases; J trimming: 3 bases; junction bases outside the gene matches: 1. CDR3 loop: CASSFRGGYEQYF. DNA of the CDR3: TGTGCCAGCAGTTTTCGGGGGGGCTACGAGCAGTACTTC.

This chain connects TRBV19 to TRBJ2-5; 7 bases agree with TRBD2. The CDR3 has 14 amino acids. Per the germline V gene, CDR1 is LNHDA and CDR2 is SQIVND (reference sequence). V lost 1 base and J lost 4; bases outside the gene matches: 3. The CDR3 is CASSIVSSGETQYF. The CDR3 region has the DNA TGTGCCAGTAGTATAGTGTCTAGCGGAGAGACCCAGTACTTC.

The table lists this clone with a few counts. The J gene is TRBJ1-1, the V gene TRBV30; no firm D call. V gave up 1 base and J gave up 3 bases, with 15 bases separating them. Germline V lookup: CDR1 GTSNPN, CDR2 SVGIG (reference sequence). CDR3 size: 15 residues. The CDR3 reads CAWSERDWGDTEAFF. Here the CDR3 DNA reads TGTGCCTGGAGTGAGAGGGATTGGGGAGACACTGAAGCTTTCTTT. Full variable domain (remainder filled in from reference TRBV30 and TRBJ1-1): SQTIHQWPATLVQPVGSPLSLECTVEGTSNPNLYWYRQAAGRGLQLLFYSVGIGQISSEVPQNLSASRPQDRQFILSSKKLLLSDSGFYLCAWSERDWGDTEAFFGQGTRLTVV.

This clone was seen a single time. This sequence joins TRBV5-1 and TRBJ2-6; D might be TRBD1 (6 bases). V shed 3 bases and J shed 1 base, with 23 bases lying between them. Germline V CDR1 and CDR2: SGHRS, YFSETQ. This CDR3 is built from 20 residues. This CDR3 is CASSWVGTRGAESGANVLTF. For the CDR3, the DNA is TGCGCCAGCAGCTGGGTAGGGACAAGAGGTGCGGAGTCTGGGGCCAACGTCCTGACTTTC.

The chain has TRBV5-6 and TRBJ2-5; 8 bases agree with TRBD2. V dropped 4 bases and J dropped 6; count of bases not matched to a gene: 11. This CDR3 comprises 15 residues. Germline lookup yields CDR1 SGHDT and CDR2 YYEEEE. The CDR3 DNA is TGTGCCAGCAGCGCACGGGGGGGGGCCCTGAAGACCCAGTACTTC. This sequence encodes CASSARGGALKTQYF.